This T cell receptor (beta chain) derives from a study of human T cells and chemical hapten exposure. General study results and limits: A positive correlation with patch test score was found for PT1 expanded TCR counts. Expanded TCRs produced significantly more large CDR3 similarity clusters than controls did.

Germline CDR1 LGHDT, CDR2 YNNKEL (reference sequence). Trimming pared 0 bases from V and 9 bases from J, leaving 20 bases between. The CDR3 loop spans 16 amino acids. Notes on this clonotype: What it binds is unknown.

Time point specified: patch test 3, about 24 weeks after DPC sensitization. Documented treatment: therapeutic diphenylcyclopropenone sensitization with weekly scalp DPC. Unique molecular identifiers were affixed to discrete cDNA molecules within the library. TCRdb fed the RACE reads into MiXCR, producing one record per CDR3 protein. The sample lists about 190,000 distinct CDR3 sequences, around a quarter occurring once. The receptor comes from a woman between 40 and 55 years old with alopecia areata. Some clones in this sample may be carry-over from other donors' samples. V and J are TRBV3-1 and TRBJ2-5, with D possibly called TRBD1 or TRBD2 (5 bases each). Material: whole blood, obtained in connection with sensitization to the hapten diphenylcyclopropenone (DPC). The CDR3 is CASSQDSQAARGAQYF. CDR3 nucleotides: TGTGCCAGCAGCCAAGATTCCCAAGCGGCCCGAGGGGCCCAGTACTTC.